This T cell receptor (beta chain) was captured in a study of CD8+CD57+ T cells in acquired aplastic anemia. This clonotype was picked up many times. CDR3 length: 15 amino acids. Germline V gene data show CDR1 as SGHRS and CDR2 as YFSETQ. V dropped 0 bases and J dropped 2 bases, with 9 bases sitting between them. Researchers used genomic DNA as the template to profile TCR beta VDJ and CDR3. TCRdb processed the reads anew with MiXCR; each CDR3 protein has one entry. This table holds some 290,000 distinct CDR3 sequences, 55% to 60% found once. The source is a human donor with severe aplastic anemia or a healthy control (not recorded which). Sequences were obtained from sorted CD4+, CD8+, or CD8+CD57+ T cells (not recorded which) from PBMCs. This chain joins TRBV5-1 and TRBJ1-3; D not resolved. CDR3 region: CASSLAGGAGNTIYF. In nucleotides, the CDR3 is TGCGCCAGCAGCTTGGCCGGAGGAGCTGGAAACACCATATATTTT.